The TCR beta chain under discussion was sequenced for a study of identical twins. This clonotype was observed a handful of times. Each CDR3 protein gets one entry after TCRdb re-called the 5' RACE reads with MiXCR. The sample yields about 520,000 distinct CDR3 sequences, 22% seen once. The CDR3 length is 15 residues. The germline V gene has CDR1 SGHRS and CDR2 YFSETQ. V lost 3 bases and J 3 bases, leaving 13 bases between the germline ends. These data were also reused for a study on T cells expressing NK-cell markers.

This chain joins TRBV5-1 and TRBJ2-1, with D unclear. The specimen sequenced was CD4+ T cells sorted from blood. This TCR derives from a woman under 30 in good health. The CDR3 coding sequence is TGCGCCAGCAGCTCCGACACCAACAGCTACAATGAGCAGTTCTTC. Its protein product is CASSSDTNSYNEQFF.